This T cell receptor beta chain was sequenced during a study of control samples from healthy donors and cancer patients (dated by TCRdb to the early 2020s). The library came from the immunoSEQ multiplex PCR assay. The table comes from immuneACCESS by way of TCRdb, which keeps in-frame sequences with V and J called. Part of the clones is missing from these tables; in studies checked, under half for an unresolved V gene and the rest for unknown reasons. In all, the sample holds 100,000 to 110,000 clones, and less than 90% of those were seen once. The ten largest clonotypes hold more than 15% of the sample. This clone was recorded once. Its antigen remains undetermined. Base quality data are lacking; no much larger clone is found one base away. Including cysteine and phenylalanine, the CDR3 has 15 amino acids. Only the CDR3 DNA stays, 45 bases, in frame from base 1. The junction carries 11 bases between V and J, which are trimmed by 6 bases and 2 bases respectively. The germline V gene encodes CDR1 MDHEN and CDR2 SYDVKM.

Sequences were obtained from blood. The chain is made from TRBV28 and TRBJ2-6; matching of 6 bases hints at TRBD2 as the D gene. This clonotype was obtained from a woman between 50 and 59 years old in good health. The DNA is as follows: TGTGCCAGCAGCCGGGCGGGAACTGGGGCCAACGTCCTGACTTTC. Translated, it gives CASSRAGTGANVLTF.